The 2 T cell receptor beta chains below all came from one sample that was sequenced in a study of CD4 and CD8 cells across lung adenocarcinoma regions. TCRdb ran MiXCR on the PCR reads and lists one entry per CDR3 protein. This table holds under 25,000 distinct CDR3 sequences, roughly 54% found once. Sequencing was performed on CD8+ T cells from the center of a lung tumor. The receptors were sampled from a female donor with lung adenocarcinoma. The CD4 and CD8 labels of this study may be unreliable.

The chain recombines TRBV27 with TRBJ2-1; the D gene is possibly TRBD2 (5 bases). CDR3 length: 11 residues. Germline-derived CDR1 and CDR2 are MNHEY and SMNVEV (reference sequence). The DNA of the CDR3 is TGTGCGAGCGGTGCCCAAGAGACCCAGTTCTTC. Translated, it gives CASGAQETQFF.

CDR3 region: CASRPGVGAKDTQYF. Here the CDR3 DNA reads TGTGCCAGCAGGCCGGGGGTAGGAGCCAAAGATACGCAGTACTTC. V is TRBV27 and J is TRBJ2-4; tentatively, D is TRBD2 (6 bases). CDR1 is MNHEY and CDR2 is SMNVEV in the germline V gene (reference sequence). The CDR3 is 15 residues long. Trimming stripped 6 bases from V and 13 bases from J, with 25 bases between.